Listed below are T cell receptor beta chains from one sample, sequenced in a study of early T cells in non-severe SARS-CoV-2 infection. Using its own MiXCR run on the 5' RACE reads, TCRdb lists one record per CDR3 protein. The sample yields 60,000 or so distinct CDR3 sequences, around an eighth seen once. Sequencing was performed on whole blood. The receptors shown here come from an adult who was a healthcare worker with PCR-confirmed SARS-CoV-2 infection or an uninfected control (not recorded which). CDR3s leave out the opening cysteine and the closing phenylalanine or tryptophan.

CDR3,J,V
ASSPGAQETQY,TRBJ2-5,TRBV18
ATSAGLAESSYNEQF,TRBJ2-1,TRBV24-1
ASSQAGTAETQY,TRBJ2-5,TRBV3-1
ASSPPGGRGNYGYT,TRBJ1-2,TRBV18
ASSQLSYEQY,TRBJ2-7,TRBV3-1
ASSQGAPGNTIY,TRBJ1-3,TRBV14
SVLLTSMGEQF,TRBJ2-1,TRBV29-1
VSSQSWETQY,TRBJ2-5,TRBV3-1
ASSSLAGGLREQY,TRBJ2-7,TRBV5-6
ASTSDSRAPLH,TRBJ1-6,TRBV12-3/TRBV12-4
ASRDKKLEAF,TRBJ1-1,TRBV6-5
SQGAGYT,TRBJ1-2,TRBV20-1
ASSPLSGGETQY,TRBJ2-5,TRBV3-1
ASSLDLAFRRETQY,TRBJ2-5,TRBV5-5
ASSRSNTGELF,TRBJ2-2,TRBV7-2
ASSEGLAGGASQF,TRBJ2-1,TRBV2
ASRHPISGANVLT,TRBJ2-6,TRBV11-2
ASSLSQPQH,TRBJ1-5,TRBV28
ASSRDARNTGELF,TRBJ2-2,TRBV5-6
SVGGGKGETQY,TRBJ2-5,TRBV29-1
ASSEDRNTEAF,TRBJ1-1,TRBV7-2
ASSFGVIGTQY,TRBJ2-5,TRBV7-9
ASSYSSSDKSSYEQY,TRBJ2-7,TRBV6-5
ASSPGQGAVEQF,TRBJ2-1,TRBV18
ASSLTVLSYNEQF,TRBJ2-1,TRBV5-4
ASSGVTGTRAQH,TRBJ1-5,TRBV6-1
ASSSPGGQGMNTEAF,TRBJ1-1,TRBV13
ASSLGTSSYNEQF,TRBJ2-1,TRBV5-4
ASNPTGTGYRTGELF,TRBJ2-2,TRBV6-2/TRBV6-3
ASSYSWTNYNEQF,TRBJ2-1,TRBV6-5
SARPQLYEQY,TRBJ2-7,TRBV20-1
ASSLSGRGETQY,TRBJ2-5,TRBV3-1
ASRFGQYQPQH,TRBJ1-5,TRBV12-3/TRBV12-4
ASSQGYREQY,TRBJ2-7,TRBV3-1
ASSPGWLYGYT,TRBJ1-2,TRBV27
ASSSRQFYGYT,TRBJ1-2,TRBV6-1
ATSREWTSSYEQY,TRBJ2-7,TRBV15
ASSLGFQRTTDTQY,TRBJ2-3,TRBV5-1
ASSLRDSREAF,TRBJ1-1,TRBV11-2
ASQAGGQPQH,TRBJ1-5,TRBV6-6
ASSYSFTDLDEKLF,TRBJ1-4,TRBV6-5